The 6 T cell receptor beta chains below all came from one sample that was sequenced in a study of shared clonotypes between healthy human individuals. Sequencing was performed with immunoSEQ multiplex PCR; in TCRdb, only in-frame clones are kept and a portion is missing. This table has more than 1,200,000 clones, around 98.5% appearing once. Specimen: naive CD4+ T cells sorted from blood. Specified subset: CD45RA+ positively selected. All receptors derive from a man aged 25-45 years in good health.

The CDR3 DNA sequence: TGTGCCAGCACCCCGGAGTGCCCATCCTACAATGAGCAGTTCTTC. Protein product: CASTPECPSYNEQFF. The chain has TRBV21-1 and TRBJ2-1; no check of the table's D call, TRBD2, against the DNA was made. TRBV21-1 corresponds to a pseudogene. The CDR3 extends over 15 amino acids.

Notes on this clone: This CDR3 is also generated by other DNA sequences in the sample. V and J are TRBV9 and TRBJ1-1, with D tentatively TRBD1 (6 bases). CDR1 and CDR2 (germline): SGDLS, YYNGEE. Between the trimmed V and J ends, which lost 0 bases and 0 bases, there was a span of 9 bases. The CDR3 contains 15 residues. For the CDR3, the DNA is TGTGCCAGCAGCGTAGTGGGGGGCTTGAACACTGAAGCTTTCTTT. Translated, it gives CASSVVGGLNTEAFF.

The chain joins TRBV15 to TRBJ2-1; 7 bases are a match to TRBD2. Germline-derived CDR1 and CDR2 are LNHNV and YYDKDF (reference sequence). Trimming at V came to 11 bases and at J to 8 bases, leaving 0 bases not matched to a gene. CDR3 length: 9 residues. This CDR3 is CAAGDEQFF. In nucleotides, the CDR3 is TGTGCCGCGGGGGATGAGCAGTTCTTC.

This clone has only one observation. The chain employs TRBV5-4 and TRBJ2-7, with 8 positions matching TRBD1. Germline-derived CDR1 and CDR2 are SGHNT and YYREEE (reference sequence). CDR3 length: 15 amino acids. The junction had 9 bases not matched to a gene; V was cut back by 0 bases and J by 7 bases. The CDR3 spells CASSLVQGAHSEQYF. The CDR3 region has the DNA TGTGCCAGCAGCTTGGTTCAGGGGGCGCATAGTGAGCAGTACTTC.

This chain joins TRBV14 and TRBJ1-4; TRBD1 is a possible D gene (6 bases). The CDR3 length is 14 residues. Looked up from germline, CDR1 is SGHDN and CDR2 is FVKESK. V lost 6 bases and J 8 bases, leaving 16 bases between the germline ends. The CDR3 protein is CASRHTGWREKLFF. CDR3 in DNA: TGTGCCAGCAGACATACAGGGTGGCGGGAAAAACTGTTTTTT.

This chain joins TRBV28 and TRBJ1-5; D gene uncertain. The CDR3 length is 14 residues. Trimming removed 5 bases at V and 9 bases at J, with 17 bases between. The V gene's germline CDR1 is MDHEN and CDR2 SYDVKM. CDR3 in amino acids: CASSAPSPVAPQHF. The CDR3 DNA is TGTGCCAGCAGTGCCCCCAGCCCAGTTGCGCCCCAGCATTTT.